The subject of this entry is one TCR beta chain. Antigen specificity is unknown. Gene and germline names: mouse. The read gets to within 4 residues of the CDR3 end, and the germline J gene fills in the rest. The sample contains more than one DNA sequence encoding this CDR3. Following extraction, RNA underwent reverse transcription to cDNA, which served as the sequencing template. Sequencing was performed with immunoSEQ multiplex PCR; in TCRdb, only in-frame clones are kept and a portion is missing. Singletons are absent from the sample, which has over 250,000 clones. Germline V gives CDR1 GKSSPN, CDR2 SITVG. CDR3 length equals 14 residues. The data were taken from a study of CD8+ T cells in alopecia areata. Using CD4, CD8alpha, NKG2D, NKG2ACE and other markers, pooled cutaneous lymph node cells were sorted. The study, taken as a whole, reports: Compared with mice, patients displayed less clear TCR sharing, possibly for HLA-related reasons. Compared with normal scalp, lesional scalp had higher clonality and more expanded CD8+ clones.

The V and J genes are TRBV31 and TRBJ2-1; TRBD2 matches 8 bases. The sample comprised CD4+ T cells sorted from a lymph node. The origin of this receptor is a C3H/HeJ mouse with alopecia areata. This line is of MHC haplotype H2-k. Partial CDR3 DNA: TGTGCCTGGAGTCTAGGGGGGGCTGGGGCT. Its translation: CAWSLGGAGA. The entire CDR3 sequence reads CAWSLGGAGAEQFF.